This T cell receptor beta chain derives from a study of metastatic and nonmetastatic thyroid tumors. About the study: Repertoires were compared across blood and tumor or nodule tissue from malignant and benign thyroid patients. The study, taken as a whole, reports: As reported, TCR beta diversity in blood and tumor was significantly higher in malignant thyroid tumors than in benign nodules.

On this clone itself: Its cognate antigen is unknown. One junction end disagrees with the germline gene, perhaps due to a read error.

Each patient went into thyroid surgery without having received any treatment. Authors' processing steps: The study built a papillary thyroid cancer distant-metastasis classifier from CDR3 differences across clinicopathological groups. TCRdb called clones again from the PCR reads with MiXCR. The V and J calls reflect TCRdb's pipeline rather than the authors' work. The sample has more than 50,000 clones, approximately 22% seen once. From germline, CDR1 is LGHDT and CDR2 YNNKEL (reference sequence). CDR3 size: 15 residues. The sequence was obtained from a female donor with papillary thyroid cancer or a benign thyroid nodule (not recorded which). Some clones in this sample may be carry-over from other donors' samples. The chain has TRBV3-1 and TRBJ2-7; D ambiguous. Sequencing was performed on blood. The CDR3 nucleotides read TGTGCCAGCATCCAAGATAACTGCCCCCGGCGGGAGCAGTACTTC. Encoded protein: CASIQDNCPRREQYF.